This is a list of T cell receptor beta chains from one sample in a study of cytomegalovirus exposure and HLA in healthy donors. TCRdb's table, derived via immunoSEQ multiplex PCR, lists solely in-frame clones and lacks some. The sample has roughly 150,000 clones; roughly four fifths are singletons. The sample comprised PBMCs. These receptors were taken from a male donor in good health and CMV-seronegative. Each CDR3 is given with its conserved first and last residue. A D gene is named only where the DNA matches it firmly. Not every row has a clone size; where given, it reads once, few, many or a size class.

v_gene: TRBV5-6; j_gene: TRBJ2-1; d_gene: .; abundance: .; CDR3aa: CASSLRGSYNEQFF; CDR3nt: TGTGCCAGCAGCCTACGAGGGTCATACAATGAGCAGTTCTTC
v_gene: TRBV5-1; j_gene: TRBJ2-7; d_gene: TRBD2; abundance: .; CDR3aa: CASSPQKGSGSGEQYF; CDR3nt: TGCGCCAGCAGCCCCCAAAAGGGTAGCGGGAGCGGTGAGCAGTACTTC
v_gene: TRBV27; j_gene: TRBJ2-7; d_gene: TRBD2; abundance: .; CDR3aa: CASSPRGGYNLEQYF; CDR3nt: TGTGCCAGCAGTCCCCGGGGAGGGTACAACCTCGAGCAGTACTTC
v_gene: TRBV15; j_gene: TRBJ2-7; d_gene: TRBD2; abundance: .; CDR3aa: CATSSPIERGYEQYF; CDR3nt: TGTGCCACCAGCAGCCCCATAGAGCGGGGCTACGAGCAGTACTTC
v_gene: TRBV2; j_gene: TRBJ2-7; d_gene: .; abundance: .; CDR3aa: CASSEVNSSYEQYF; CDR3nt: TGTGCCAGCAGTGAAGTGAACAGCTCCTACGAGCAGTACTTC
v_gene: TRBV7-9; j_gene: TRBJ2-1; d_gene: TRBD2; abundance: once; CDR3aa: CASSLGLAGNEQFF; CDR3nt: TGTGCCAGCAGCTTGGGACTAGCGGGTAATGAGCAGTTCTTC
v_gene: TRBV27; j_gene: TRBJ2-7; d_gene: TRBD2; abundance: .; CDR3aa: CASSFRAGGSGEQYF; CDR3nt: TGTGCCAGCAGTTTCAGAGCGGGAGGCTCGGGGGAGCAGTACTTC
v_gene: TRBV10-2; j_gene: TRBJ2-5; d_gene: TRBD2; abundance: .; CDR3aa: CATEGGAGEETQYF; CDR3nt: TGCGCCACAGAAGGGGGAGCGGGGGAAGAGACCCAGTACTTC
v_gene: TRBV29-1; j_gene: TRBJ2-5; d_gene: .; abundance: .; CDR3aa: CSQIGAGETQYF; CDR3nt: TGCAGCCAGATAGGGGCTGGAGAGACCCAGTACTTC
v_gene: TRBV9; j_gene: TRBJ2-7; d_gene: .; abundance: .; CDR3aa: CASSVSGGQDYEQYF; CDR3nt: TGTGCCAGCAGCGTCTCTGGGGGCCAAGACTACGAGCAGTACTTC
v_gene: TRBV18; j_gene: TRBJ1-5; d_gene: TRBD1; abundance: .; CDR3aa: CASSSTGAGGQPQHF; CDR3nt: TGTGCCAGCTCATCAACAGGGGCTGGGGGGCAGCCCCAGCATTTT
v_gene: TRBV10-3; j_gene: TRBJ2-3; d_gene: TRBD1; abundance: .; CDR3aa: CAISWDSLTDTQYF; CDR3nt: TGTGCCATCAGTTGGGACAGCCTCACAGATACGCAGTATTTT
v_gene: TRBV29-1; j_gene: TRBJ2-7; d_gene: .; abundance: .; CDR3aa: CSVGGVSEQYF; CDR3nt: TGCAGCGTCGGAGGGGTCTCCGAGCAGTACTTC
v_gene: TRBV7-2; j_gene: TRBJ2-3; d_gene: TRBD1; abundance: .; CDR3aa: CASTPGTGATDTQYF; CDR3nt: TGTGCCAGCACCCCAGGGACAGGGGCCACAGATACGCAGTATTTT
v_gene: TRBV4-3; j_gene: TRBJ2-1; d_gene: .; abundance: .; CDR3aa: CASSQAGVDEQFF; CDR3nt: TGCGCCAGCAGCCAAGCCGGGGTTGATGAGCAGTTCTTC
v_gene: TRBV6-5; j_gene: TRBJ2-7; d_gene: .; abundance: .; CDR3aa: CASSYSYRGGEQYF; CDR3nt: TGTGCCAGCAGTTACTCTTATCGGGGTGGTGAGCAGTACTTC
v_gene: TRBV27; j_gene: TRBJ1-2; d_gene: .; abundance: few; CDR3aa: CASISLTGQGDYGYTF; CDR3nt: TGTGCCAGCATTTCCTTGACTGGGCAGGGCGACTATGGCTACACCTTC
v_gene: TRBV30; j_gene: TRBJ2-3; d_gene: TRBD1; abundance: few; CDR3aa: CACIDRGRTDTQYF; CDR3nt: TGTGCCTGCATTGACAGGGGACGCACAGATACGCAGTATTTT
v_gene: TRBV27; j_gene: TRBJ2-2; d_gene: .; abundance: .; CDR3aa: CASSLEAAGELFF; CDR3nt: TGTGCCAGCAGTTTAGAGGCCGCCGGGGAGCTGTTTTTT
v_gene: TRBV29-1; j_gene: TRBJ2-2; d_gene: TRBD1; abundance: once; CDR3aa: CSVVQGAGGELFF; CDR3nt: TGCAGCGTTGTACAGGGGGCGGGCGGGGAGCTGTTTTTT
v_gene: TRBV21-1; j_gene: TRBJ2-4; d_gene: .; abundance: .; CDR3aa: CASPRAKNIQYF; CDR3nt: TGTGCCAGCCCCAGGGCCAAAAACATTCAGTACTTC
v_gene: TRBV7-2; j_gene: TRBJ2-6; d_gene: .; abundance: once; CDR3aa: CASSDHNPFLTGANVLTF; CDR3nt: TGTGCCAGCAGCGATCACAATCCCTTTCTGACTGGGGCCAACGTCCTGACTTTC
v_gene: TRBV9; j_gene: TRBJ2-2; d_gene: TRBD2; abundance: .; CDR3aa: CASSVGGGSGELFF; CDR3nt: TGTGCCAGCAGCGTAGGCGGGGGGAGCGGGGAGCTGTTTTTT
v_gene: TRBV27; j_gene: TRBJ2-1; d_gene: .; abundance: .; CDR3aa: CASSLDSLPREQFF; CDR3nt: TGTGCCAGCAGTTTAGACAGCCTACCTCGGGAGCAGTTCTTC
v_gene: TRBV4-1; j_gene: TRBJ2-3; d_gene: TRBD2; abundance: .; CDR3aa: CASSQEGLAGTDTQYF; CDR3nt: TGCGCCAGCAGCCAAGAAGGGCTAGCGGGAACAGATACGCAGTATTTT
v_gene: TRBV27; j_gene: TRBJ2-6; d_gene: TRBD1; abundance: .; CDR3aa: CAAGQGAGANVLTF; CDR3nt: TGTGCCGCGGGACAGGGGGCTGGGGCCAACGTCCTGACTTTC
v_gene: TRBV9; j_gene: TRBJ2-7; d_gene: TRBD2; abundance: few; CDR3aa: CASSVATGLAVEQYF; CDR3nt: TGTGCCAGCAGCGTAGCTACGGGACTAGCCGTCGAGCAGTACTTC
v_gene: TRBV10-3; j_gene: TRBJ2-2; d_gene: TRBD2; abundance: .; CDR3aa: CAISEQREFTGELFF; CDR3nt: TGTGCCATCAGTGAACAGCGGGAGTTCACCGGGGAGCTGTTTTTT
v_gene: TRBV27; j_gene: TRBJ1-4; d_gene: .; abundance: .; CDR3aa: CASSYPGGKLFF; CDR3nt: TGTGCCAGCAGTTACCCCGGGGGAAAACTGTTTTTT
v_gene: TRBV2; j_gene: TRBJ2-3; d_gene: TRBD2; abundance: .; CDR3aa: CASIREGSTDTQYF; CDR3nt: TGTGCCAGCATACGGGAGGGGAGCACAGATACGCAGTATTTT
v_gene: TRBV27; j_gene: TRBJ2-1; d_gene: .; abundance: .; CDR3aa: CASSSLSGYNEQFF; CDR3nt: TGTGCCAGCAGTTCTCTGAGCGGCTACAATGAGCAGTTCTTC
v_gene: TRBV9; j_gene: TRBJ2-1; d_gene: .; abundance: once; CDR3aa: CASSALGGPGSSYNEQFF; CDR3nt: TGTGCCAGCAGCGCCCTGGGCGGGCCGGGTAGCTCCTACAATGAGCAGTTCTTC
v_gene: TRBV6-5; j_gene: TRBJ2-3; d_gene: .; abundance: .; CDR3aa: CASSPRPETDTQYF; CDR3nt: TGTGCCAGCAGCCCACGTCCAGAAACAGATACGCAGTATTTT
v_gene: TRBV4-3; j_gene: TRBJ2-1; d_gene: .; abundance: once; CDR3aa: CASSQDNEGEAKNEQFF; CDR3nt: TGCGCCAGCAGCCAAGATAACGAGGGTGAGGCGAAAAATGAGCAGTTCTTC
v_gene: TRBV10-1; j_gene: TRBJ1-5; d_gene: .; abundance: .; CDR3aa: CASGARPQHF; CDR3nt: TGCGCCAGTGGGGCTCGGCCCCAGCATTTT
v_gene: TRBV6-5; j_gene: TRBJ2-7; d_gene: .; abundance: few; CDR3aa: CASSKGELYYEQYF; CDR3nt: TGTGCCAGCAGCAAGGGGGAACTCTACTACGAGCAGTACTTC
v_gene: TRBV5-6; j_gene: TRBJ2-7; d_gene: .; abundance: .; CDR3aa: CASRVWMENYEQYF; CDR3nt: TGTGCCAGCAGGGTGTGGATGGAGAACTACGAGCAGTACTTC
v_gene: TRBV7-2; j_gene: TRBJ2-7; d_gene: TRBD2; abundance: few; CDR3aa: CASSLAMGEGYEQYF; CDR3nt: TGTGCCAGCAGCTTAGCCATGGGGGAGGGGTACGAGCAGTACTTC